The 15 T cell receptor beta chains listed next were all sequenced from one sample in a study of blood T cell repertoires in COVID-19. Sequencing was performed with immunoSEQ multiplex PCR; in TCRdb, only in-frame clones are kept and a portion is missing. The sample lists around 330,000 clones, roughly 87% seen once, with around 9% in the top ten. The specimen sequenced was PBMCs or T cells enriched from blood (not recorded which). The receptors were gathered from a woman younger than 30 who had recovered from COVID-19.

The sample holds one count of this clone. V gene TRBV5-6 combines with J gene TRBJ1-1; 10 nucleotides agree with TRBD1. The CDR3 consists of 13 residues. The V gene end was trimmed by 4 bases and the J gene end by 8 bases; junction bases not matched to a gene: 5. Per germline, CDR1 SGHDT and CDR2 YYEEEE. The CDR3 DNA sequence: TGTGCCAGCAGCGAGACAGGGGGCGAGGAAGCTTTCTTT. It encodes CASSETGGEEAFF.

The chain joins TRBV20-1 to TRBJ1-1, with D hard to call. The CDR3 contains 12 residues. Germline V gives CDR1 DFQATT, CDR2 SNEGSKA (reference sequence). V lost 6 bases, J lost 9 bases, and 17 bases lay in between. CDR3 in DNA: TGCAGTGCCAGTCCTTCCTCGGTGCAAGCTTTCTTT. Translated, it gives CSASPSSVQAFF.

The table lists this clone with a count of one. This chain connects TRBV11-3 to TRBJ2-5, with 8 bases aligning to TRBD2. This CDR3 has 13 amino acids. The germline gives CDR1 SGHNT, CDR2 YENEEA. V lost 4 bases to trimming and J lost 5 bases; unmatched junction nucleotides: 3. The CDR3 sequence is CASSSTGGETQYF. The CDR3 DNA reads TGTGCCAGCAGCTCCACGGGAGGGGAGACCCAGTACTTC.

The chain has TRBV9 and TRBJ1-3; D is ambiguous. Looked up from germline, CDR1 is SGDLS and CDR2 is YYNGEE. This CDR3 contains 16 residues. Trimming removed 2 bases at V and 1 base at J, with 13 bases between. CDR3 sequence reads: CASSVSPLASGNTIYF. CDR3 sequence (DNA): TGTGCCAGCAGCGTTTCCCCCTTGGCATCTGGAAACACCATATATTTT.

The chain links TRBV7-3 to TRBJ2-1, with TRBD1 matching over 7 bases. Germline values: CDR1 SGHTA, CDR2 FQGTGA. The V segment lost 0 bases and the J segment 8 bases; nucleotides outside the gene matches: 7. The length of the CDR3 is 15 residues. The CDR3, as DNA: TGTGCCAGCAGCTTAACACCTAGAGGGGGCTATGAGCAGTTCTTC. It is translated as CASSLTPRGGYEQFF.

The chain has TRBV15 and TRBJ2-1, with 10 bases fitting TRBD2. Losses at the gene ends were 1 base for V and 8 bases for J; bases not matched to a gene: 8. Germline values: CDR1 LNHNV, CDR2 YYDKDF (reference sequence). The CDR3 has 16 residues. Here the CDR3 DNA reads TGTGCCACCAGCAGAGTCACTCTAGCGGGAGAGGATGAGCAGTTCTTC. Translated: CATSRVTLAGEDEQFF.

The chain is built from TRBV11-2 and TRBJ2-6; no firm D call. CDR3 length: 13 amino acids. Trimming cost V 10 bases and J 0 bases, with 7 bases left between them. Germline CDR1 is SGHAT and CDR2 is FQNNGV. The CDR3 reads CATRSSGANVLTF. The CDR3 bases are TGTGCCACCCGGAGCTCTGGGGCCAACGTCCTGACTTTC.

This clone showed up just a few times. The rearrangement uses TRBV30 and TRBJ1-3; D is unclear. V gave up 0 bases and J gave up 8 bases, with 5 bases separating them. Germline CDR1 and CDR2: GTSNPN and SVGIG (reference sequence). This CDR3 is 11 amino acids long. CDR3 DNA sequence: TGTGCCTGGAGTGTATCTGACACCATATATTTT. It yields the protein CAWSVSDTIYF.

The rearrangement joins TRBV28 to TRBJ2-7; a possible D gene is TRBD1 (6 bases). Between the trimmed V and J ends, which lost 6 bases and 4 bases, there was a span of 19 bases. CDR3 length equals 15 residues. Germline CDR1 MDHEN, CDR2 SYDVKM. In DNA, the CDR3 is TGTGCCAGCAGGATCCACAGGGAGCGCCCATACGAGCAGTACTTC. Translation: CASRIHRERPYEQYF.

The J gene is TRBJ1-3, the V gene TRBV28; TRBD1 aligns across 8 bases. Germline trimming cut 3 bases from V and 0 bases from J; bases unmatched to any gene: 4. This CDR3 region has 16 residues. Germline V gives CDR1 MDHEN, CDR2 SYDVKM. The CDR3 DNA sequence: TGTGCCAGCAGTTTCGGGACAGGATACTCTGGAAACACCATATATTTT. Amino acids: CASSFGTGYSGNTIYF.

This rearrangement joins TRBV27 to TRBJ2-7; maybe TRBD1 (6 bases). The germline gives CDR1 MNHEY, CDR2 SMNVEV (reference sequence). Trimming cost V 3 bases and J 2 bases, with 11 bases left between them. The CDR3 spans 14 residues. The CDR3 sequence is CASSFKGQTYEQYF. CDR3 sequence (DNA): TGTGCCAGCAGTTTCAAAGGACAGACCTACGAGCAGTACTTC.

This clone was seen a handful of times. The gene calls are TRBV7-6 and TRBJ1-2; no clear D. CDR1 is SGHVS and CDR2 is FNYEAQ in the germline V gene. V dropped 5 bases and J dropped 8 bases, with 21 bases sitting between them. The CDR3 length is 15 residues. This CDR3 is CASSHNGLQWNGYTF. Here the CDR3 DNA reads TGTGCCAGCAGCCACAATGGGCTCCAGTGGAACGGCTACACCTTC. Variable domain in full (rest from reference TRBV7-6 and TRBJ1-2): GAGVSQSPRYKVTKRGQDVALRCDPISGHVSLYWYRQALGQGPEFLTYFNYEAQQDKSGLPNDRFSAERPEGSISTLTIQRTEQRDSAMYRCASSHNGLQWNGYTFGSGTRLTVV.

The V call is TRBV7-3, the J call TRBJ2-1, with 8 bases aligning to TRBD2. After removal of 5 bases from V and 5 bases from J, the junction contained 17 bases not matched to a gene. Looked up from germline, CDR1 is SGHTA and CDR2 is FQGTGA. The CDR3 consists of 18 residues. For the CDR3, the DNA is TGTGCCAGCAGCCCGCAACCAACAATAGCGGGAAGCAACAATGAGCAGTTCTTC. Residues: CASSPQPTIAGSNNEQFF.

This rearrangement joins TRBV9 to TRBJ2-7, with D tentatively TRBD1 (6 bases). The CDR3 covers 15 residues. Germline V gene data show CDR1 as SGDLS and CDR2 as YYNGEE. V lost 3 bases, J lost 0 bases, and 13 bases lay in between. CDR3 sequence: CASSAGQSVSYEQYF. The CDR3 bases are TGTGCCAGCAGCGCGGGACAATCAGTCTCCTACGAGCAGTACTTC.

The rearrangement joins TRBV11-2 to TRBJ1-5, with D uncertain. The CDR3 is made up of 14 amino acids. Germline CDR1 SGHAT, CDR2 FQNNGV. Trimming pared 0 bases from V and 1 base from J, leaving 4 bases between. CDR3 in DNA: TGTGCCAGCAGCTTAGACGGGAGCAATCAGCCCCAGCATTTT. As protein: CASSLDGSNQPQHF.